This entry concerns a single TCR beta chain. Its antigen is currently not known. Per-base qualities were not stored, and no clone one base away is much larger. Participants in the prospective study were aged roughly 18 to 100 years, lived in about two dozen United States geographic areas, and enrolled through a virtual design. In the prospective study, cohorts were assigned on the basis of participant-reported clinical history obtained from a screening survey and a study questionnaire. Recovered participants in ImmuneRACE Cohort 3 were defined as having two consecutive negative NP/OP PCR tests, clearance from a healthcare professional, or resolution of symptoms. Mobile phlebotomists in the prospective study collected whole blood, serum and a nasopharyngeal or oropharyngeal swab from every participant. Prospective study participants could optionally give additional blood draws and questionnaires over an approximately two-month period. Before DNA extraction, prospective study blood samples were shipped either frozen or at room temperature.

TCRbeta CDR3 regions were amplified from genomic DNA using the immunoSEQ Assay, a bias-controlled multiplex PCR. On the study's bioinformatics: The number of nucleated cells in each sample was estimated by amplification of reference gene primers within the assay. To quantify the absolute abundance of each unique TCRbeta CDR3 rearrangement, sequence reads were collapsed and filtered. For each sample, productive Simpson clonality was calculated as the square root of Simpson's diversity index across productive rearrangements. Sourced from immuneACCESS, this table was stored by TCRdb with only in-frame sequences that have V and J called. A share of the clones is absent; for the studies checked, an unresolved V gene accounts for under half, and the remainder has no known explanation. The V and J calls and the clone size are those of that table, but D and trimming were determined from the DNA. The sample table contains under 250,000 clones; only one count was recorded for roughly 87% of them. The ten largest clones add up to roughly a tenth of the sample.

The data are from a study of blood T cell repertoires in COVID-19 (dated by TCRdb to about 2020). General notes on the study: Samples from collaborators originated in the United States, Italy and Spain and spanned both the acute and convalescent phases of COVID-19. The prospective study material was composed of cDNA or gDNA derived from T cells, B-cell-depleted T cells, or PBMCs. Subjects who had been exposed to COVID-19, were actively infected with it, or had recovered from it provided the deeply sampled blood TCRbeta repertoires that made up the dataset. The repertoires were made available in a free public database intended to serve as a resource for research on the immune response to SARS-CoV-2. The samples were drawn from the first 160 participants of the ongoing ImmuneRACE study and from over a thousand subjects provided by 6 global collaborators. The sample metadata nearly always contained a de-identified subject ID, COVID-19 status, age in years and sex. Where HLA class I and class II types were available, the types were taken from metadata supplied by the sample provider, not from assay-based typing. Points the paper makes about the study in general: The quantity of clinical and demographic metadata differed by source and by participant and was supplied without curation.

Deletion took 3 bases off V and 1 base off J, with a span of 6 bases between the germline ends. The CDR3 contains 13 residues, cysteine and phenylalanine counted. The read is trimmed to its CDR3 DNA, 39 bases read in frame from base 1. The germline V gene specifies WSHSY as CDR1 and SAAADI as CDR2. The chain couples TRBV10-2 to TRBJ1-1, with an unclear D gene assignment. Sequencing used PBMCs or T cells enriched from blood (not recorded which). The receptor comes from a man aged 25-45 years who had recovered from COVID-19. The nucleotide sequence is TGCGCCAGCAGTGAACAGAAGAACACTGAAGCTTTCTTT. It translates as CASSEQKNTEAFF.